The entry below describes one TCR beta chain. The V end lost 0 bases, the J end lost 8 bases, and 16 bases lay between the germline ends. CDR3 size: 15 residues. CDR1 and CDR2 from the germline V gene are MGHRA and YSYEKL. The authors' processing: Reference gene primer amplification gave estimated nucleated cell counts. TCRdb's table, derived via immunoSEQ multiplex PCR, lists solely in-frame clones and lacks some. For V, J and clone size, that table is used; D and trimming come from the DNA. Here the sample spans some 140,000 clones, around 86% being singletons. The sample belongs to a study of blood T cell repertoires in COVID-19. Study-wide context: Material from acute and convalescent COVID-19 was sourced from the United States, Italy and Spain.

What was sequenced was peripheral blood. The sequence was collected from a woman in her forties or fifties who had recovered from COVID-19. The genes are TRBV4-1 and TRBJ1-2; D gene uncertain. The CDR3 bases are TGCGCCAGCAGCCAAGATTCGGGAGTCAGGATGGGCTACACCTTC. Translated: CASSQDSGVRMGYTF.